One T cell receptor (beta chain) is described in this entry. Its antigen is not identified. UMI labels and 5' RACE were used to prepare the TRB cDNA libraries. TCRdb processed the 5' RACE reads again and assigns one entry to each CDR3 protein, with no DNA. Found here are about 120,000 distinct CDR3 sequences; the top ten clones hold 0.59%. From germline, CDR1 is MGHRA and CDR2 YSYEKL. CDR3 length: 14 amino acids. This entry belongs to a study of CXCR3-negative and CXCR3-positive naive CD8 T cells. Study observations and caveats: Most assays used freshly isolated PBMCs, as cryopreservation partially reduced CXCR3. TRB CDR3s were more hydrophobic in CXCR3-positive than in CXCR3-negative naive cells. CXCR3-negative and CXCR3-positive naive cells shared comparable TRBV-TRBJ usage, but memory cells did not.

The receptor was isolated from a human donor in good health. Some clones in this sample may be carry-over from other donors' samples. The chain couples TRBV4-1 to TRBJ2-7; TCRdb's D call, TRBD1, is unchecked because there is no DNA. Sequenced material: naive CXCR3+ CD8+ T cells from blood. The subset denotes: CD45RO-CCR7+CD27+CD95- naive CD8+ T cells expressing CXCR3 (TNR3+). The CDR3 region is CASSPGQNSYEQYF.